Listed here are 13 T cell receptor beta chains from one sample, sequenced in a study of T-cell reconstitution after alpha-beta-depleted transplantation in children. A library of TCRbeta sequences, prepared with unique molecular identifiers, was generated. TCRdb ran MiXCR on the PCR reads and lists one entry per CDR3 protein. Of about 440,000 distinct CDR3 sequences listed, 43% are singletons. The starting material was PBMCs, obtained before TCRalphabeta/CD19-depleted stem cell transplant. The receptors originated from a girl aged 2-10 years with aplastic anemia, due to receive a stem cell transplant.

This clonotype appeared a few times. This rearrangement joins TRBV5-6 to TRBJ2-3, with 13 bases lining up with TRBD2. J lost 4 bases, V lost 0 bases, and 8 bases had no gene match. Germline lookup yields CDR1 SGHDT and CDR2 YYEEEE. The CDR3 spans 18 residues. CDR3 region: CASSLETSGGMVADTQYF. In DNA, the CDR3 is TGTGCCAGCAGCTTGGAGACTAGCGGGGGGATGGTTGCAGATACGCAGTATTTT.

The J gene is TRBJ2-5, the V gene TRBV7-9, with D maybe TRBD1 (6 bases). CDR1 is SEHNR, CDR2 FQNEAQ, per germline (reference sequence). Trimming cost V 5 bases and J 0 bases, with 16 bases left between them. This CDR3 comprises 16 residues. The chain's CDR3 is CASSATGYQYQETQYF. Written as DNA, the CDR3 is TGTGCCAGCAGCGCAACAGGGTACCAGTACCAAGAGACCCAGTACTTC.

The chain recombines TRBV12-3 or TRBV12-4 with TRBJ2-3; D ambiguous. The CDR3 has 14 residues. With 7 bases removed from V and 5 bases from J, the gap between germline ends came to 16 bases. This CDR3 reads CASTRGEEIDTQYF. CDR3 nucleotides: TGTGCCAGCACGCGTGGGGAAGAGATAGATACGCAGTATTTT.

The chain joins TRBV6-4 to TRBJ1-2; the D is unclear. The V gene's germline CDR1 is MRHNA and CDR2 SNTAGT. The CDR3 runs to 13 residues. Trimming shortened V by 4 bases and J by 2 bases, and 8 bases separated the two germline ends. CDR3 protein: CASSASENYGYTF. The CDR3 bases are TGTGCCAGCAGTGCATCAGAGAACTATGGCTACACCTTC.

This clonotype was counted ten times or more. This chain connects TRBV12-3 or TRBV12-4 to TRBJ2-3, with no clear D. With 1 base removed from V and 2 bases from J, the gap between germline ends came to 10 bases. CDR3 length: 15 amino acids. CDR3 amino acids: CASSLEPGYTDTQYF. The CDR3 coding sequence is TGTGCCAGCAGTTTAGAGCCAGGCTACACAGATACGCAGTATTTT.

This clonotype was seen a few times. This chain connects TRBV28 to TRBJ2-3; 7 nucleotides align to TRBD2. After removal of 3 bases from V and 0 bases from J, the junction contained 3 bases not matched to a gene. This CDR3 region has 15 residues. Germline-derived CDR1 and CDR2 are MDHEN and SYDVKM. The CDR3 region is CASSFGGGSTDTQYF. The CDR3 nucleotides are TGTGCCAGCAGTTTTGGGGGGGGGAGCACAGATACGCAGTATTTT.

A single count supports this clonotype. The chain couples TRBV7-2 to TRBJ2-1; D may be TRBD1 (6 bases). The CDR3 has 15 amino acids. The germline V and J ends were trimmed by 2 bases and 6 bases, with 14 bases remaining between them. Germline-derived CDR1 and CDR2 are SGHTA and FQGNSA. The CDR3, as DNA: TGTGCCAGCAGCTTAATGGGGGCGCGTGTCAATGAGCAGTTCTTC. Residues: CASSLMGARVNEQFF.

This clonotype was found many times. V is TRBV6-1 and J is TRBJ2-4; 9 nucleotides match TRBD2. Trimming cost V 7 bases and J 2 bases; bases outside gene matches: 6. The CDR3 has 15 residues. Germline V gene sequence: CDR1 MNHNS, CDR2 SASEGT. CDR3 sequence reads: CASTRAGGSKNIQYF. The CDR3 bases are TGTGCCAGCACAAGAGCGGGAGGCTCCAAAAACATTCAGTACTTC.

This clonotype was seen repeatedly, ten times or more. The chain couples TRBV10-3 to TRBJ2-3; D is undetermined. The CDR3 length is 15 residues. The germline V and J ends were trimmed by 2 bases and 1 base, with 10 bases remaining between them. Germline V gene lookup returns CDR1 ENHRY and CDR2 SYGVKD. CDR3 in DNA: TGTGCCATCAGTGAGCCCCGACTGGGCACAGATACGCAGTATTTT. Encoded protein: CAISEPRLGTDTQYF.

This clonotype was recorded a few times. The CDR3 sequence: CASNDYYEQYF. The DNA of the CDR3 is TGTGCCAGCAATGACTACTACGAGCAGTACTTC. The chain uses TRBV6-2 or TRBV6-3 and TRBJ2-7; weak D call: TRBD2 (5 bases). V shed 7 bases and J shed 3 bases, with 7 bases lying between them. Germline CDR1 reads MNHEY; CDR2 reads SVGEGT. This CDR3 is built from 11 residues.

This clonotype occurred many times. V is TRBV29-1 and J is TRBJ2-7, with 7 bases that match TRBD1. This CDR3 comprises 15 residues. Germline CDR1 SQVTM, CDR2 ANQGSEA. V trimming: 7 bases; J trimming: 2 bases; junction bases outside the gene matches: 14. DNA for the CDR3: TGCAGCGCTGATGTTGGGACAGCCTCACCCTACGAGCAGTACTTC. Protein: CSADVGTASPYEQYF.

There are many counts of this clonotype. The chain carries TRBV6-5 and TRBJ2-1, with TRBD1 as a possible D gene (6 bases). The length of the CDR3 is 17 residues. The germline gives CDR1 MNHEY, CDR2 SVGAGI. Trimming shortened V by 5 bases and J by 2 bases, and 19 bases separated the two germline ends. The CDR3 loop reads CASSRGSVGTTYNEQFF. In DNA form, the CDR3 reads TGTGCCAGCAGTAGGGGGTCCGTGGGGACCACCTACAATGAGCAGTTCTTC.

This chain uses TRBV7-3 with TRBJ2-7; no definite D call. The CDR3 spans 15 residues. V was cut by 5 bases and J by 3 bases, with 17 bases left in between. Germline CDR1 reads SGHTA; CDR2 reads FQGTGA. The CDR3 DNA is TGTGCCAGCAGCGTCACCGGGTCCGATTTCTACGAGCAGTACTTC. Translating gives CASSVTGSDFYEQYF.